The present T cell receptor (beta chain) was sequenced within a study of blood T cell repertoires in COVID-19. Overall study context: The study drew acute and convalescent COVID-19 samples from the United States, Italy and Spain.

The assay was immunoSEQ multiplex PCR, and TCRdb's table has in-frame clones only and misses some. The sample lists approximately 280,000 clones, about 85% occurring once. Trimming shortened V by 6 bases and J by 5 bases, and 7 bases separated the two germline ends. The CDR3 is 11 amino acids. The receptor comes from a woman between 45 and 60 years old who had recovered from COVID-19. V and J are TRBV12-3 or TRBV12-4 and TRBJ2-5, with a tentative D call TRBD1 (5 bases). Material: PBMCs or T cells enriched from blood (not recorded which). CDR3 region: CASRKGETQYF. CDR3 nucleotides: TGTGCCAGCAGGAAGGGGGAGACCCAGTACTTC.